This TCR beta chain appears in the sequencing data of a study of blood T cell repertoires in COVID-19. Study overall: The origin of the acute and convalescent COVID-19 samples was the United States, Italy and Spain. PBMCs, B-cell-depleted T cells, or T cells were the source of the cDNA or gDNA that made up the material.

Authors' analysis steps: Reference gene primer amplification gave estimated nucleated cell counts. Assay used: immunoSEQ multiplex PCR; TCRdb lists only in-frame clones, some missing. The V and J calls and clone size come from that table; D and trimming were worked out from the DNA. This sample yields over 400,000 clones, of which 70% to 90% are seen a single time; under 8.5% belongs to the top ten. Note on this clone: The sample contains more than one DNA sequence encoding this CDR3.

Seattle participants joined during active infection and were tracked over time. The sequence was obtained from a woman aged 50 to 60 with COVID-19, enrolled during active disease. Sample: peripheral blood.

The CDR3 sequence: CASSYSPGNEQFF. For the CDR3, the DNA is TGTGCCAGCAGTTACTCCCCGGGGAATGAGCAGTTCTTC. V usage is TRBV6-5 and J usage is TRBJ2-1; tentative D call: TRBD2 (5 bases). CDR1 is MNHEY and CDR2 is SVGAGI in the germline V gene. The CDR3 spans 13 residues. The ends were cut back, 0 bases at V and 7 bases at J, with 7 bases in the middle.